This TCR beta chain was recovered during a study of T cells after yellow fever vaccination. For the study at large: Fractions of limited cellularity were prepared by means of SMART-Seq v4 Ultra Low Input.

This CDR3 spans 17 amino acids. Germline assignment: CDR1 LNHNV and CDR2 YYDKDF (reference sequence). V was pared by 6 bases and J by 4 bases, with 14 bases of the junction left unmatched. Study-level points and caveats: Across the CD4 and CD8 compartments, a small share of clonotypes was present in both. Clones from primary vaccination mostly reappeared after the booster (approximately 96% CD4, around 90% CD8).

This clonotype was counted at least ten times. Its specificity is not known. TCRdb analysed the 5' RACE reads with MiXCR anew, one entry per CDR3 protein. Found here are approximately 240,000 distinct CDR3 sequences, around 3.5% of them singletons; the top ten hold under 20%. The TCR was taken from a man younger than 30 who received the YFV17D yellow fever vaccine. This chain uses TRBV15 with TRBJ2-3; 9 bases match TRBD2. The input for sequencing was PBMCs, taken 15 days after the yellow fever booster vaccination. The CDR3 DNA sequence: TGTGCCACCAGGACCACCGGGACTAGCTCTTTATCAGATACGCAGTATTTT. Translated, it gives CATRTTGTSSLSDTQYF. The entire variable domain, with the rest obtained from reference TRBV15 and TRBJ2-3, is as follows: DAMVIQNPRYQVTQFGKPVTLSCSQTLNHNVMYWYQQKSSQAPKLLFHYYDKDFNNEADTPDNFQSRRPNTSFCFLDIRSPGLGDTAMYLCATRTTGTSSLSDTQYFGPGTRLTVL.